The 30 T cell receptor beta chains given below trace back to one sample, sequenced in a study of technical replicates of blood from a few donors. Method: immunoSEQ multiplex PCR; TCRdb's copy keeps in-frame clones and lacks some. This sample has about 72,000 clones, with roughly 92% found just once. The sample taken for sequencing was T cells isolated from PBMCs. All receptors come from a human donor in good health.

The chain uses TRBV14 and TRBJ2-3, with 8 bases identical to TRBD2. CDR1 and CDR2 (germline): SGHDN, FVKESK. With V trimmed by 0 bases and J by 2 bases, 7 bases remained unmatched. The CDR3 spans 17 residues. The CDR3 DNA follows: TGTGCCAGCAGCCAAGATAGTGAGCGGGAGATCACAGATACGCAGTATTTT. It translates to CASSQDSEREITDTQYF. Combining the CDR3 with reference TRBV14 and TRBJ2-3 gives the whole variable domain EAGVTQFPSHSVIEKGQTVTLRCDPISGHDNLYWYRRVMGKEIKFLLHFVKESKQDESGMPNNRFLAERTGGTYSTLKVQPAELEDSGVYFCASSQDSEREITDTQYFGPGTRLTVL.

The V gene is TRBV7-8, the J gene TRBJ2-6; D is possibly TRBD2 (5 bases). Looked up from germline, CDR1 is SGHVS and CDR2 is FQNEAQ. V lost 2 bases, J lost 2 bases, and 16 bases lay in between. The CDR3 has 18 amino acids. The CDR3 DNA sequence: TGTGCCAGCAGCTTAAAAGGGCTCTGGGGAGCTGGGGCCAACGTCCTGACTTTC. Translated, it gives CASSLKGLWGAGANVLTF.

The chain couples TRBV9 to TRBJ2-2; D is perhaps TRBD2 (6 bases). V lost 0 bases and J lost 6, with 15 bases in between. The CDR3 has 16 residues. Germline values: CDR1 SGDLS, CDR2 YYNGEE. CDR3 bases: TGTGCCAGCAGCGTAGTTGGTTTAGGAGGGTCCGGGGAGCTGTTTTTT. Translation: CASSVVGLGGSGELFF. Full variable domain (outside the CDR3, taken from reference TRBV9 and TRBJ2-2): DSGVTQTPKHLITATGQRVTLRCSPRSGDLSVYWYQQSLDQGLQFLIQYYNGEERAKGNILERFSAQQFPDLHSELNLSSLELGDSALYFCASSVVGLGGSGELFFGEGSRLTVL.

This chain uses TRBV5-8 with TRBJ2-4; D is undetermined. CDR3 length equals 19 residues. The germline CDR1 and CDR2 sequences are SGHTS and YDEGEE. V lost 0 bases and J 0 bases, leaving 19 bases between the germline ends. The CDR3 here is CASSLADFYLSLAKNIQYF. CDR3 coding DNA: TGTGCCAGCAGCTTGGCCGATTTCTATTTGAGTCTAGCCAAAAACATTCAGTACTTC.

This sequence joins TRBV2 and TRBJ1-2; perhaps TRBD1 as D (6 bases). CDR1 and CDR2 from the germline V gene are SNHLY and FYNNEI. Between the trimmed V and J ends, which lost 6 bases and 8 bases, there was a span of 13 bases. There are 12 residues in the CDR3. CDR3 coding DNA: TGTGCCAGCAGATCACAGGGAGAAGGCTACACCTTC. It encodes CASRSQGEGYTF.

V gene TRBV6-5 combines with J gene TRBJ1-3; D is uncertain. This CDR3 region has 10 residues. The V end lost 8 bases, the J end lost 3 bases, and 2 bases lay between the germline ends. The germline V gene encodes CDR1 MNHEY and CDR2 SVGAGI. DNA for the CDR3: TGTGCCAGCCTTGGAAACACCATATATTTT. Its protein product is CASLGNTIYF.

The gene calls are TRBV29-1 and TRBJ1-2; no reliable D call. The CDR3 runs 12 residues. The V gene lost 2 bases and the J gene lost 8 bases, with 12 bases spanning the gap. Germline V lookup: CDR1 SQVTM, CDR2 ANQGSEA. CDR3 nucleotide sequence: TGCAGCGTTGAATTTGGGGAGGGCGGCTACACCTTC. Translating it yields CSVEFGEGGYTF.

This sequence joins TRBV27 and TRBJ1-2; D ambiguous. In germline, CDR1 is MNHEY, CDR2 SMNVEV (reference sequence). The V end was cut by 4 bases, the J end by 2 bases, with 11 bases between. This CDR3 comprises 14 residues. The CDR3 bases are TGTGCCAGCAGTTCCGGAGGACGGAACTATGGCTACACCTTC. As protein: CASSSGGRNYGYTF.

V and J are TRBV7-9 and TRBJ1-5, with D tentatively TRBD1 (6 bases). Germline V gene data show CDR1 as SEHNR and CDR2 as FQNEAQ (reference sequence). The CDR3 totals 13 residues. V lost 5 bases and J 4 bases, leaving 9 bases between the germline ends. CDR3 nucleotide sequence: TGTGCCAGCAGCCGTACAGGGAATCAGCCCCAGCATTTT. This gives the protein CASSRTGNQPQHF.

This clone was observed a few times. Other DNA sequences in this sample translate to the same CDR3. The J gene is TRBJ1-5, the V gene TRBV4-3; 9 bases agree with TRBD1. The CDR3 has 15 residues. The ends lost 0 bases at V and 4 bases at J; junction bases unmatched: 1. Germline V gene sequence: CDR1 LGHNA, CDR2 YSLEER. The CDR3 region has the DNA TGCGCCAGCAGCCAAGAGACAGGGGGTAATCAGCCCCAGCATTTT. Encoded protein: CASSQETGGNQPQHF.

This chain uses TRBV15 with TRBJ2-3; TRBD2 might be the D (6 bases). Trimming cost V 0 bases and J 4 bases, with 8 bases left between them. Per germline, CDR1 LNHNV and CDR2 YYDKDF (reference sequence). This CDR3 has 14 residues. The CDR3 region has the DNA TGTGCCACCAGCAGAGACGGGAGCGCAGATACGCAGTATTTT. It encodes CATSRDGSADTQYF.

This clone was found once. The rearrangement joins TRBV19 to TRBJ1-5, with D possibly being TRBD1 (5 bases). In germline, CDR1 is LNHDA, CDR2 SQIVND (reference sequence). V gave up 1 base and J gave up 6 bases, with 10 bases separating them. This CDR3 has 14 amino acids. CDR3 amino acids: CASSIAIRGQPQHF. DNA for the CDR3: TGTGCCAGTAGTATAGCGATAAGGGGTCAGCCCCAGCATTTT.

V usage is TRBV6-6 and J usage is TRBJ2-3; 7 nucleotides align to TRBD1. Germline V gene sequence: CDR1 MNHNY, CDR2 SVGAGI (reference sequence). CDR3 size: 16 residues. V trimming: 10 bases; J trimming: 2 bases; junction bases outside the gene matches: 15. The CDR3 DNA reads as TGTGCCATCTCACTTACAGGGGACCTACTCACAGATACGCAGTATTTT. Its translation is CAISLTGDLLTDTQYF.

The gene calls are TRBV19 and TRBJ2-1, with 12 positions matching TRBD1. Germline values: CDR1 LNHDA, CDR2 SQIVND (reference sequence). V was clipped by 3 bases and J by 0 bases; unmatched bases: 6. The CDR3 is made up of 18 amino acids. The DNA of the CDR3 is TGTGCCAGTAGTATCCGGGACAGGGGGCCACCCTCCTACAATGAGCAGTTCTTC. This codes for CASSIRDRGPPSYNEQFF.

The genes are TRBV19 and TRBJ1-5; 8 bases match TRBD1. This CDR3 has 15 residues. Germline CDR1 and CDR2: LNHDA and SQIVND (reference sequence). V was pared by 1 base and J by 5 bases, with 4 bases of the junction left unmatched. The CDR3 reads CASSIGQGAHQPQHF. In nucleotides, the CDR3 is TGTGCCAGTAGTATAGGGCAGGGGGCGCATCAGCCCCAGCATTTT.

This clone was found once. The rearrangement joins TRBV21-1 to TRBJ1-5. TRBV21-1 is assigned pseudogene status. The CDR3 loop spans 14 amino acids. CDR3: CASSNRGINQPQHF. The CDR3 DNA follows: TGTGCCAGCAGCAATCGGGGAATAAATCAGCCCCAGCATTTT.

The chain has TRBV7-2 and TRBJ2-7, with TRBD1 matching over 9 bases. V was clipped by 2 bases and J by 0 bases; unmatched bases: 2. Germline V CDR1 and CDR2: SGHTA, FQGNSA. CDR3 length equals 15 residues. The CDR3 protein is CASSLTGQGSYEQYF. The CDR3 bases are TGTGCCAGCAGCTTAACGGGACAGGGCTCCTACGAGCAGTACTTC.

The rearrangement uses TRBV6-1 and TRBJ2-1; weak D call: TRBD2 (6 bases). Germline CDR1 and CDR2: MNHNS and SASEGT. This CDR3 has 14 residues. Trimming removed 6 bases at V and 1 base at J, with 10 bases between. The chain's CDR3 is CASSAGSSYNEQFF. The CDR3 coding sequence is TGTGCCAGCAGCGCCGGGAGTTCCTACAATGAGCAGTTCTTC.

This CDR3 is CATSRGGVFNQPQHF. As DNA, the CDR3 is TGTGCCACCTCGCGAGGGGGCGTCTTCAATCAGCCCCAGCATTTT. The chain uses TRBV27 and TRBJ1-5, with 7 nucleotides matching TRBD1. CDR1 and CDR2 (germline): MNHEY, SMNVEV (reference sequence). After removal of 10 bases from V and 3 bases from J, the junction contained 12 bases not matched to a gene. The CDR3 has 15 residues.

V is TRBV6-6 and J is TRBJ2-5; perhaps TRBD2 as D (5 bases). Germline V gene sequence: CDR1 MNHNY, CDR2 SVGAGI (reference sequence). The V end lost 3 bases, the J end lost 1 base, and 12 bases lay between the germline ends. This CDR3 has 15 residues. In nucleotides, the CDR3 is TGTGCCAGCAGTTATTTAGGAGGCTTCCAAGAGACCCAGTACTTC. This gives the protein CASSYLGGFQETQYF.

The genes are TRBV4-1 and TRBJ2-7, with 8 bases identical to TRBD1. CDR1 and CDR2 from the germline V gene are MGHRA and YSYEKL. Trimming removed 3 bases from V and 0 bases from J; junction bases left unmatched: 7. This CDR3 spans 16 amino acids. CDR3 region: CASSHRGTGGSYEQYF. CDR3 bases: TGCGCCAGCAGCCACCGCGGTACAGGGGGCTCCTACGAGCAGTACTTC.

The chain uses TRBV18 and TRBJ2-7; the match to TRBD2 covers 10 bases. V trimming: 1 base; J trimming: 1 base; junction bases outside the gene matches: 1. The germline V gene has CDR1 KGHSH and CDR2 LQKENI. The CDR3 loop spans 15 amino acids. CDR3 protein: CASSPRSGRSYEQYF. CDR3 nucleotide sequence: TGTGCCAGCTCACCACGTAGCGGGAGGTCCTACGAGCAGTACTTC. Filled out from reference TRBV18 and TRBJ2-7, the complete variable domain reads NAGVMQNPRHLVRRRGQEARLRCSPMKGHSHVYWYRQLPEEGLKFMVYLQKENIIDESGMPKERFSAEFPKEGPSILRIQQVVRGDSAAYFCASSPRSGRSYEQYFGPGTRLTVT.

In this sample, this clone turned up once. V usage is TRBV19 and J usage is TRBJ2-1; perhaps TRBD2 as D (6 bases). V was shortened by 3 bases and J by 4 bases, with 13 bases between the two germline ends. The CDR3 loop spans 15 amino acids. Germline CDR1 reads LNHDA; CDR2 reads SQIVND (reference sequence). The CDR3 here is CASSMAERVYNEQFF. As DNA, the CDR3 is TGTGCCAGTAGTATGGCTGAGCGGGTTTACAATGAGCAGTTCTTC.

The gene calls are TRBV7-9 and TRBJ2-7; TRBD2 might be the D (5 bases). The ends were cut back, 5 bases at V and 2 bases at J, with 10 bases in the middle. The germline V gene encodes CDR1 SEHNR and CDR2 FQNEAQ (reference sequence). The CDR3 extends over 13 amino acids. DNA for the CDR3: TGTGCCAGCAGCGGGAGAAGTGCCTACGAGCAGTACTTC. Its translation is CASSGRSAYEQYF.

This chain links TRBV5-8 with TRBJ1-1, with D unclear. Per germline, CDR1 SGHTS and CDR2 YDEGEE. The CDR3 is 14 amino acids. Deletions cut 4 bases from V and 1 base from J, with 11 bases between. The CDR3: CASSPRDTNTEAFF. The CDR3 bases are TGTGCCAGCAGCCCTCGAGACACGAACACTGAAGCTTTCTTT.

The V and J genes are TRBV27 and TRBJ2-1, with 15 nucleotides matching TRBD2. CDR1 is MNHEY, CDR2 SMNVEV, per germline (reference sequence). The CDR3 extends over 17 amino acids. V trimming: 5 bases; J trimming: 3 bases; junction bases outside the gene matches: 5. The DNA for the CDR3 is TGTGCCAGCAGTCCGGGACTAGCGGGAGGAAACTACAATGAGCAGTTCTTC. This gives the protein CASSPGLAGGNYNEQFF.

The chain joins TRBV7-2 to TRBJ1-2; no clear D gene. The CDR3 covers 11 residues. The germline CDR1 and CDR2 sequences are SGHTA and FQGNSA. The V end was cut by 6 bases, the J end by 6 bases, with 8 bases between. The DNA for the CDR3 is TGTGCCAGCAGAGAGGGTAATGGCTACACCTTC. This codes for CASREGNGYTF. Complete variable domain (other parts from reference TRBV7-2 and TRBJ1-2): GAGVSQSPSNKVTEKGKDVELRCDPISGHTALYWYRQSLGQGLEFLIYFQGNSAPDKSGLPSDRFSAERTGGSVSTLTIQRTQQEDSAVYLCASREGNGYTFGSGTRLTVV.

The rearrangement joins TRBV6-5 to TRBJ1-5, with D perhaps TRBD1 (5 bases). The CDR3 has 14 residues. Trimming shortened V by 2 bases and J by 6 bases, and 11 bases separated the two germline ends. Germline V gene data show CDR1 as MNHEY and CDR2 as SVGAGI. CDR3 nucleotides: TGTGCCAGCAGTTACGGGGGGAAGGGTCAGCCCCAGCATTTT. This translates into CASSYGGKGQPQHF.

This clone was seen a single time. This chain uses TRBV7-8 with TRBJ1-4; a weak D match, TRBD1 (6 bases). Trimming shortened V by 2 bases and J by 1 base, and 11 bases separated the two germline ends. Germline V lookup: CDR1 SGHVS, CDR2 FQNEAQ. The CDR3 extends over 16 amino acids. CDR3 sequence (DNA): TGTGCCAGCAGCTTAAACAGGGTAGTAACTAATGAAAAACTGTTTTTT. Residues: CASSLNRVVTNEKLFF.

This chain joins TRBV2 and TRBJ2-2; the D is unclear. Germline assignment: CDR1 SNHLY and CDR2 FYNNEI. The CDR3 runs to 15 residues. Trimming took 7 bases from V and 2 from J, leaving 14 bases between them. The CDR3 is CASKWARENTGELFF. CDR3 sequence (DNA): TGTGCCAGCAAGTGGGCCCGAGAAAACACCGGGGAGCTGTTTTTT.